This TCR beta chain was captured by sequencing in a study of T-cell memory formation after mild COVID-19. Study-level points and caveats: CD4+ clones that contracted lay mainly in CM and EM; CD8+ ones lay in EMRA. Within pre-infection memory, some responding clones were found, suggesting cross-reactive memory joined. Clones shrinking from day 15 to 85 showed even CD4/CD8 mixes; later expanders tilted CD4+.

From 5'RACE with constant-segment primers came TCR alpha and TCR beta cDNA libraries that carried sample barcodes and UMIs. A single record per CDR3 protein comes from TCRdb applying MiXCR to the 5' RACE reads. The sample includes about 400,000 distinct CDR3 sequences, under 25% seen only once; the top ten take about an eighth. The CDR3 sequence is 15 residues long. V was pared by 4 bases and J by 6 bases, with 5 bases of the junction left unmatched. Germline lookup yields CDR1 SGDLS and CDR2 YYNGEE. In regard to this clonotype: The target antigen is unknown.

The sample comprised PBMCs or a T cell subset sorted from them (not recorded which). J is TRBJ2-2 and V is TRBV9; 11 bases are a match to TRBD2. The TCR originated in an adult woman who had mild COVID-19 (a few samples of this study predate the infection). Cell type and time point are not known. Here the CDR3 reads CASSIASGGSGELFF. The CDR3 region has the DNA TGTGCCAGCAGCATCGCTAGCGGGGGGTCCGGGGAGCTGTTTTTT.